The sequence of this T cell receptor (beta chain) was determined in a study of cytomegalovirus exposure and HLA in healthy donors. Study context: A prior study identified 117 million unique TCR beta sequences from about 200 million T cells.

Germline trimming cut 7 bases from V and 9 bases from J; bases unmatched to any gene: 14. Germline V lookup: CDR1 MNHEY, CDR2 SMNVEV (reference sequence). The CDR3 contains 15 residues. PCR used 60 Vbeta primers and 13 Jbeta primers. TCRdb keeps only in-frame clones here, not all; method: immunoSEQ multiplex PCR. The profile shows 65,000 to 85,000 clones, around 84% of them singletons. Study-wide findings and caveats: Rarity marked most TCR sequences, yet some public TCRs occurred in many donors. TRBV6-2, TRBV6-3 and some other V segments were unresolvable in 87-base-pair reads. The HLA-A and HLA-B alleles of most subjects were reportedly predicted accurately from TCR beta sequences.

To note about this clone: Antigen: not known.

The chain is built from TRBV27 and TRBJ2-1; 8 bases align to TRBD1. The sample was PBMCs. This TCR was recovered from a woman aged 45 to 65 in good health and CMV-seronegative. CDR3 in DNA: TGTGCCAGCACCTACGGCGACAGGGGTTTGGGTGAGCAGTTCTTC. Protein sequence: CASTYGDRGLGEQFF.